This T cell receptor (beta chain) appears in the sequencing data of a study of cytomegalovirus exposure and HLA in healthy donors. About the research overall: Approximately 180 million T cells yielded more than 90 million unique TCR beta sequences, as an earlier analysis found. General observations from the study: In terms of immune exposure information, only CMV serostatus was available.

This PCR relied on a set of 60 Vbeta primers and 13 Jbeta primers. This table comes from immunoSEQ multiplex PCR, and its TCRdb copy is limited to in-frame clones, with some not included. The sample shows tens of thousands of clones, and about 9.2% sits with its ten largest clones. With respect to this clone: Its specificity is not known.

The origin of this receptor is a man in his fifties in good health and CMV-seropositive. Material for sequencing was PBMCs.

CDR3 in DNA: TGTGCCAGCAGTTTTCAGTTGCGCAATCAGCCCCAGCATTTT. This codes for CASSFQLRNQPQHF. V and J are TRBV28 and TRBJ1-5; D uncertain. Per the germline V gene, CDR1 is MDHEN and CDR2 is SYDVKM. V was cut by 3 bases and J by 2 bases, with 8 bases left in between. The CDR3 runs 14 residues. The full variable domain, rest sourced from reference TRBV28 and TRBJ1-5, is DVKVTQSSRYLVKRTGEKVFLECVQDMDHENMFWYRQDPGLGLRLIYFSYDVKMKEKGDIPEGYSVSREKKERFSLILESASTNQTSMYLCASSFQLRNQPQHFGDGTRLSIL.